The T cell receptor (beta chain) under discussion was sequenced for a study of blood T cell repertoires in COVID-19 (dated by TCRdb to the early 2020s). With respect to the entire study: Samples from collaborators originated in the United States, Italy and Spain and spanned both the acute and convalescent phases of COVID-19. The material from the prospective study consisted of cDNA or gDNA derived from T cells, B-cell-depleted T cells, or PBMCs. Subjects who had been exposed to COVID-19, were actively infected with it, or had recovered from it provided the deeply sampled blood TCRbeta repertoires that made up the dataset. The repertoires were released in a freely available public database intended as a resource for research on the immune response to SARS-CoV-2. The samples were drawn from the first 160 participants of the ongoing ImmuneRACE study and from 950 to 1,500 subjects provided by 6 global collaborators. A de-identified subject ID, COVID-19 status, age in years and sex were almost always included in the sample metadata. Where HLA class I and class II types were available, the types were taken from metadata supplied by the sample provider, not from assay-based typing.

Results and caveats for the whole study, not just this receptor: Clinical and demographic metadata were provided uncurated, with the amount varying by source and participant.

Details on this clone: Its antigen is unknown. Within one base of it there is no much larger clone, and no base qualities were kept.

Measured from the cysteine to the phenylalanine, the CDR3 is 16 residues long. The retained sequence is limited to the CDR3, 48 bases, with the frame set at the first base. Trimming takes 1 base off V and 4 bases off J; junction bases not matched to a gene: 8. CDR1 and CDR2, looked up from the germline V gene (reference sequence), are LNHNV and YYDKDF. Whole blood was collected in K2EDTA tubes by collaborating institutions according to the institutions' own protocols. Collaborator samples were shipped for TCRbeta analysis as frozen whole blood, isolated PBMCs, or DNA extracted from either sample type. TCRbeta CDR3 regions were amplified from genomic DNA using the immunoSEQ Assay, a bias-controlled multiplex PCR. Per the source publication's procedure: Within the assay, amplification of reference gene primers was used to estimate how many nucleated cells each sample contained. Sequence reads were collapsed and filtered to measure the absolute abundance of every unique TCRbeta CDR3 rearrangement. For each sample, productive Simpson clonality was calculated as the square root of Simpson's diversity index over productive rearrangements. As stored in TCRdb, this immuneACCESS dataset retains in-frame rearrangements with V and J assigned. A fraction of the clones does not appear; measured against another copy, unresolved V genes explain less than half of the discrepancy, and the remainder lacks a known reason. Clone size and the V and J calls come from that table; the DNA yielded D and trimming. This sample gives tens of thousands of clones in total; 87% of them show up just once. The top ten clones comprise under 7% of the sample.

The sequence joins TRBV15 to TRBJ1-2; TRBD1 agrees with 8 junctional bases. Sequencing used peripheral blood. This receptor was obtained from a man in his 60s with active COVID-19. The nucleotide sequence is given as TGTGCCACCAGCAGAGCCCACTCCGACAGGGGCTATGGCTACACCTTC. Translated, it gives CATSRAHSDRGYGYTF. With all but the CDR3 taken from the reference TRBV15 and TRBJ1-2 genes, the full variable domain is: DAMVIQNPRYQVTQFGKPVTLSCSQTLNHNVMYWYQQKSSQAPKLLFHYYDKDFNNEADTPDNFQSRRPNTSFCFLDIRSPGLGDTAMYLCATSRAHSDRGYGYTFGSGTRLTVV.